The clone carrying this TCR beta chain appeared many times. Its antigen is not identified. The record originates from a study of T-cell reconstitution after alpha-beta-depleted transplantation in children. Study-level points and caveats: T cells produced anew were the main source of T-cell counts and diversity one year after transplant. Alpha-beta T cells present about two months after transplant were reported to originate from several hundred expanded graft clones.

This sample's TCRbeta library carried unique molecular identifier barcodes. From the PCR reads, TCRdb called clonotypes with MiXCR, one entry per CDR3 protein. Counted here are about 460,000 distinct CDR3 sequences, about 10% occurring once; the ten biggest clones make up around 2%. The CDR3 covers 16 residues. Per the germline V gene, CDR1 is SQVTM and CDR2 is ANQGSEA. Trimming left V 3 bases short and J 3 bases short, with 19 bases between. The specimen comprised PBMCs, sampled before TCRalphabeta/CD19-depleted stem cell transplant. The J gene is TRBJ2-3, the V gene TRBV29-1; D not certain. The clonotype originates from a child aged 2 to 10 with inherited bone marrow failure, due to receive a stem cell transplant. CDR3 residues: CSVDPWSRARTDTQYF. The CDR3 DNA sequence: TGCAGCGTTGATCCCTGGTCCCGGGCAAGGACAGATACGCAGTATTTT.